In its sample, the clone carrying this TCR beta chain was seen once. The antigen remains undetermined. These data come from a study of OX40 agonist ivuxolimab in advanced cancers. Across the study: Aged roughly 23 to 90 with a mean of 60 years, they were almost 85% male. Checkpoint inhibitors had been given previously to about 38% of patients.

Study-level findings and limits: Fewer expanded clones were found on average in CD4+ than in CD8+ T cells. Undetermined was the antigen specificity of the expanded peripheral T cells.

The V and J ends lost 4 bases and 0 bases respectively, with 13 bases between them. In germline, CDR1 is MGHDK, CDR2 SYGVNS. The CDR3 consists of 16 residues. Sequencing used immunoSEQ multiplex PCR; TCRdb keeps in-frame clones, though not all of them. The repertoire holds approximately 19,000 clones, with approximately 90% as singletons. The TCR comes from an adult with an advanced solid tumor such as melanoma, head and neck, liver or kidney cancer. This chain uses TRBV25-1 with TRBJ1-3; D possibly corresponds to TRBD1 (5 bases). The source material was CD4+ or CD8+ T cells sorted from blood, sampled in a trial of the OX40 agonist ivuxolimab. The CDR3 loop is CASSAPGTLSGNTIYF. The CDR3, as DNA: TGTGCCAGCAGTGCCCCAGGGACGCTCTCTGGAAACACCATATATTTT.